The TCR beta chain under discussion was sequenced for a study of a mutant IDH1 vaccine in newly diagnosed glioma. Study summary: Visit V13 took place at week 47, and visit V12 happened at week 35.

Points from the study as a whole: Variations in leading peripheral T cell clonotypes appeared to have no connection with pseudoprogression.

TCRdb's copy holds only in-frame clones and misses some; the assay was immunoSEQ multiplex PCR. The data show tens of thousands of clones, roughly 90% seen once. Described time point: week 35, safety follow-up. Alongside topical imiquimod, each dose of vaccine comprised 300 ug of mutant IDH1 20-mer peptide. In every donor, the tumor was a new WHO grade 3 or 4 IDH1-mutant, ATRX-lost astrocytoma. A remark on this clone: As yet, its antigen is unknown.

CDR3 size: 14 residues. Germline V gene data show CDR1 as MNHEY and CDR2 as SVGAGI. The V segment lost 5 bases and the J segment 3 bases; nucleotides outside the gene matches: 6. The sequence came from a man in his forties or fifties with glioma. The specimen comprised PBMCs, sampled from a glioma patient whose treatment included an IDH1 peptide vaccine. The genes are TRBV6-5 and TRBJ2-7; TRBD1 matches 8 bases. CDR3 in amino acids: CASSPTTGGYEQYF. In DNA, the CDR3 is TGTGCCAGCAGTCCAACTACAGGGGGCTACGAGCAGTACTTC.